The rows below give T cell receptor beta chains drawn from one sample of a study of cytomegalovirus exposure and HLA in healthy donors. Clones were sequenced by immunoSEQ multiplex PCR, and TCRdb holds only the in-frame ones, with some missing. Of about 200,000 clones listed, about 80% are singletons. The sequenced material came from PBMCs. The receptor source for this set is a middle-aged man in good health and CMV-seronegative. Each CDR3 is given with its conserved first and last residue. The order of the fields is D gene, V gene, J gene, CDR3 length, clone size, CDR3 protein, CDR3 DNA. D genes are given only for firm matches. Clone size is stated in some rows and not others, as once, few, many or a class when expanded.

.	TRBV9	TRBJ1-2	12	.	CASSARESGYTF	TGTGCCAGCAGCGCCCGAGAGAGTGGCTACACCTTC
TRBD1	TRBV10-1	TRBJ2-1	18	.	CASSESLWDRDFYNEQFF	TGCGCCAGCAGTGAGTCTTTATGGGACAGGGATTTCTACAATGAGCAGTTCTTC
TRBD2	TRBV6-5	TRBJ2-7	14	.	CASSRRGSSYEQYF	TGTGCCAGCAGTCGGCGGGGGTCTTCCTACGAGCAGTACTTC
TRBD1	TRBV15	TRBJ2-7	15	.	CATSRARDRANEQYF	TGTGCCACCAGCAGAGCCAGAGACAGGGCCAACGAGCAGTACTTC
.	TRBV4-1	TRBJ2-1	14	.	CASSQERAGPMQFF	TGCGCCAGCAGCCAAGAGCGGGCTGGGCCAATGCAGTTCTTC
.	TRBV15	TRBJ2-7	12	.	CATSDSPYEQYF	TGTGCCACCAGCGACAGTCCCTACGAGCAGTACTTC
TRBD1	TRBV7-9	TRBJ1-1	14	once	CASSLGQGATEAFF	TGTGCCAGCAGCTTAGGTCAGGGGGCCACTGAAGCTTTCTTT
TRBD2	TRBV6-5	TRBJ2-3	16	.	CASSYLAGGSQDTQYF	TGTGCCAGCAGTTACCTAGCGGGAGGGTCTCAAGATACGCAGTATTTT
.	TRBV7-9	TRBJ2-1	13	.	CASSPILNNEQFF	TGTGCCAGCAGCCCTATCTTGAACAATGAGCAGTTCTTC
.	TRBV2	TRBJ2-2	15	.	CASSVGRRITGELFF	TGTGCCAGCAGTGTAGGACGGAGGATAACCGGGGAGCTGTTTTTT
TRBD1	TRBV5-1	TRBJ1-4	15	.	CASSPVNRGSEKLFF	TGCGCCAGCAGCCCGGTCAACAGGGGGAGCGAAAAACTGTTTTTT
.	TRBV5-1	TRBJ2-1	13	.	CASSFIETNEQFF	TGCGCCAGCAGCTTTATAGAAACCAATGAGCAGTTCTTC
TRBD1	TRBV10-3	TRBJ2-7	12	once	CAITTGSGEQYF	TGTGCCATAACGACAGGGTCAGGCGAGCAGTACTTC
TRBD1	TRBV5-4	TRBJ2-2	15	.	CASSAGQGRTGELFF	TGTGCCAGCAGCGCCGGACAGGGTCGAACCGGGGAGCTGTTTTTT
TRBD2	TRBV11-2	TRBJ2-5	16	.	CASSLWTSGGQETQYF	TGTGCCAGCAGCTTGTGGACTAGCGGGGGCCAAGAGACCCAGTACTTC
.	TRBV7-3	TRBJ2-3	16	few	CASSAYGLGRTDTQYF	TGTGCCAGCAGCGCCTACGGACTCGGACGCACAGATACGCAGTATTTT
TRBD2	TRBV4-1	TRBJ2-3	17	.	CASSQDPSGAFTDTQYF	TGCGCCAGCAGCCAAGACCCTAGCGGCGCCTTCACAGATACGCAGTATTTT
.	TRBV5-4	TRBJ2-3	13	.	CASSHSREDTQYF	TGTGCCAGCAGCCACAGCCGTGAAGATACGCAGTATTTT
TRBD2	TRBV5-6	TRBJ2-7	17	.	CASSSRRRRGGAYEQYF	TGTGCCAGCAGCTCAAGAAGAAGACGGGGGGGCGCTTACGAGCAGTACTTC
.	TRBV2	TRBJ2-7	12	.	CASGRGDYEQYF	TGTGCCAGCGGAAGGGGCGACTACGAGCAGTACTTC
.	TRBV7-2	TRBJ2-3	15	.	CASSFSGVRGDTQYF	TGTGCCAGCAGCTTTAGCGGAGTGAGGGGAGATACGCAGTATTTT
TRBD2	TRBV7-2	TRBJ2-1	17	.	CASSPDPSGGANNEQFF	TGTGCCAGCAGCCCCGACCCTAGCGGGGGGGCGAATAATGAGCAGTTCTTC
.	TRBV10-3	TRBJ2-3	12	.	CAISSLGSTQYF	TGTGCCATCAGCTCACTCGGTAGTACGCAGTATTTT
TRBD1	TRBV18	TRBJ1-2	17	.	CASSLSGQGNWDPGYTF	TGTGCCAGCTCACTATCTGGACAGGGGAATTGGGATCCAGGCTACACCTTC
.	TRBV4-3	TRBJ2-2	16	.	CASSQDRTANTGELFF	TGCGCCAGCAGCCAAGACCGGACAGCGAACACCGGGGAGCTGTTTTTT
.	TRBV9	TRBJ1-4	15	.	CASSVDSGINEKLFF	TGTGCCAGCAGCGTAGATTCCGGGATCAATGAAAAACTGTTTTTT
.	TRBV9	TRBJ2-2	13	.	CASSTLAAGELFF	TGTGCCAGCAGCACTTTAGCCGCCGGGGAGCTGTTTTTT
TRBD2	TRBV5-1	TRBJ2-2	15	.	CASSLALTSPGELFF	TGCGCCAGCAGCTTGGCCCTGACTAGCCCCGGGGAGCTGTTTTTT
TRBD1	TRBV6-1	TRBJ2-5	15	.	CAGSPGQGVVETQYF	TGTGCCGGCAGCCCGGGACAGGGAGTTGTTGAGACCCAGTACTTC
TRBD1	TRBV25-1	TRBJ1-2	15	.	CASSEFGTGRNGYTF	TGTGCCAGCAGTGAATTTGGGACAGGGAGGAATGGCTACACCTTC
.	TRBV5-1	TRBJ2-5	13	.	CASSLRVQETQYF	TGCGCCAGCAGCCTACGAGTCCAAGAGACCCAGTACTTC
.	TRBV28	TRBJ1-2	15	.	CASSFSTGLSYGYTF	TGTGCCAGCAGTTTCTCGACAGGACTTTCCTATGGCTACACCTTC
TRBD1	TRBV5-1	TRBJ1-5	15	.	CASSAGGGGNQPQHF	TGCGCCAGCAGCGCTGGAGGGGGCGGGAATCAGCCCCAGCATTTT
TRBD2	TRBV4-1	TRBJ2-1	16	.	CASSQAGREGVNEQFF	TGCGCCAGCAGCCAAGCGGGGCGGGAGGGCGTCAATGAGCAGTTCTTC
.	TRBV5-1	TRBJ1-4	15	.	CASRATTGGNEKLFF	TGCGCCAGCAGAGCTACTACCGGAGGTAATGAAAAACTGTTTTTT
TRBD2	TRBV5-1	TRBJ2-2	18	once	CASTRLAGGGKNTGELFF	TGCGCCAGCACCCGACTAGCGGGGGGCGGTAAGAACACCGGGGAGCTGTTTTTT
.	TRBV27	TRBJ2-5	13	.	CASRQLYKETQYF	TGTGCCAGCAGACAGTTATACAAAGAGACCCAGTACTTC
TRBD1	TRBV5-1	TRBJ2-1	15	.	CASSASTGSDNEQFF	TGCGCCAGCAGCGCTTCGACAGGGAGCGACAATGAGCAGTTCTTC
TRBD2	TRBV4-3	TRBJ2-7	16	.	CASSQEASGAPYEQYF	TGCGCCAGCAGCCAAGAGGCTAGCGGGGCCCCCTACGAGCAGTACTTC
TRBD1	TRBV5-8	TRBJ2-1	16	.	CASSFWGGQGGIEQFF	TGTGCCAGCAGCTTTTGGGGAGGACAGGGAGGAATTGAGCAGTTCTTC
.	TRBV5-4	TRBJ1-1	13	.	CASSLEGFTEAFF	TGTGCCAGCAGCTTGGAGGGGTTCACTGAAGCTTTCTTT
.	TRBV19	TRBJ2-2	13	.	CASSISVSGELFF	TGTGCCAGTAGTATTTCGGTTTCCGGGGAGCTGTTTTTT
.	TRBV7-9	TRBJ1-2	16	.	CASSTRQARRGYGYTF	TGTGCCAGCAGCACCCGACAGGCACGGCGAGGTTATGGCTACACCTTC